These 11 T cell receptor beta chains came from one sample sequenced in a study of beta chain features in type 1 diabetes. These receptors' antigens are unknown. Whole-study findings and limits: Among patients with Type 1 diabetes, TCRB CDR3s were moderately but significantly shorter in every one of the four CD4+ subsets.

The authors reverse transcribed all of the isolated RNA, so sequencing captured expressed TCRB transcripts. Some clones are missing from TCRdb's copy, which holds only in-frame ones; the method was immunoSEQ multiplex PCR. The sample includes almost 350,000 clones, around 9% of them seen just once. Sequencing input: central memory CD4+ T cells from blood. The origin of the receptors is a man aged 30 to 39 with type 1 diabetes.

This clone was detected only a few times. V usage is TRBV7-9 and J usage is TRBJ2-5, with 8 positions matching TRBD1. Trimming removed 5 bases from V and 6 bases from J; junction bases left unmatched: 8. The CDR3 covers 14 residues. Germline V gene data show CDR1 as SEHNR and CDR2 as FQNEAQ (reference sequence). The CDR3 sequence is CASSPRTGFQTQYF. The CDR3 region has the DNA TGTGCCAGCAGCCCGCGGACAGGGTTTCAGACCCAGTACTTC.

The V call is TRBV6-6, the J call TRBJ2-3; 7 bases are shared with TRBD1. In germline, CDR1 is MNHNY, CDR2 SVGAGI (reference sequence). This CDR3 spans 15 amino acids. J was trimmed by 7 bases and V by 7 bases; bases with no gene match: 14. CDR3 amino acids: CASTQDRVGAHTQYF. In nucleotides, the CDR3 is TGTGCCAGCACCCAAGACAGGGTTGGAGCGCATACGCAGTATTTT.

This chain connects TRBV4-3 to TRBJ2-7; a possible D gene is TRBD2 (5 bases). V shed 0 bases and J shed 2 bases, with 11 bases lying between them. Looked up from germline, CDR1 is LGHNA and CDR2 is YSLEER. This CDR3 is 15 amino acids long. The chain's CDR3 is CASSQDYGVAYEQYF. For the CDR3, the DNA is TGCGCCAGCAGCCAAGATTACGGGGTTGCCTACGAGCAGTACTTC.

V usage is TRBV4-3 and J usage is TRBJ1-1; no reliable D call. The CDR3 length is 13 residues. CDR1 LGHNA and CDR2 YSLEER come from the germline V gene. V was shortened by 0 bases and J by 0 bases, with 2 bases between the two germline ends. The CDR3 region has the DNA TGCGCCAGCAGCCAAGAATTGAACACTGAAGCTTTCTTT. Its protein product is CASSQELNTEAFF.

This chain links TRBV7-2 with TRBJ2-5; maybe TRBD1 (8 bases). The CDR3 runs to 15 residues. The V end lost 7 bases, the J end lost 4 bases, and 19 bases lay between the germline ends. Germline CDR1 reads SGHTA; CDR2 reads FQGNSA. CDR3 residues: CASTYRGGTRETQYF. Here the CDR3 DNA reads TGTGCCAGCACCTACAGGGGGGGCACCCGAGAGACCCAGTACTTC.

This clone has a handful of counts. The chain couples TRBV28 to TRBJ2-5; D unresolved. This CDR3 comprises 13 residues. Trimming took off 6 bases at V and 6 bases at J, with 14 bases between the two ends. Germline V lookup: CDR1 MDHEN, CDR2 SYDVKM. CDR3 protein: CASSPTFTKTQYF. CDR3 sequence (DNA): TGTGCCAGCAGCCCGACATTTACAAAGACCCAGTACTTC.

The chain couples TRBV7-2 to TRBJ2-3; 9 positions match TRBD2. This CDR3 has 17 amino acids. With 3 bases clipped from V and 6 bases from J, the junction kept 13 bases outside the gene matches. Looked up from germline, CDR1 is SGHTA and CDR2 is FQGNSA. CDR3 sequence: CASSFGSAGGPEDTQYF. CDR3 DNA sequence: TGTGCCAGCAGCTTCGGCTCCGCGGGGGGGCCGGAGGATACGCAGTATTTT.

This chain connects TRBV5-1 to TRBJ1-1, with D possibly being TRBD1 (6 bases). The V gene's germline CDR1 is SGHRS and CDR2 YFSETQ. This CDR3 is 14 amino acids long. V lost 5 bases and J 0 bases, leaving 11 bases between the germline ends. CDR3 nucleotides: TGCGCCAGCAGAGAGGGGGTGATGAACACTGAAGCTTTCTTT. It encodes CASREGVMNTEAFF.

The chain combines TRBV6-5 with TRBJ2-7; TRBD2 is a possible D gene (6 bases). Germline lookup yields CDR1 MNHEY and CDR2 SVGAGI. This CDR3 has 14 amino acids. The V end lost 8 bases, the J end lost 4 bases, and 18 bases lay between the germline ends. As DNA, the CDR3 is TGTGCCAGCCAACGCACGGGGGTATCGTACGAGCAGTACTTC. As protein: CASQRTGVSYEQYF.

The chain links TRBV4-3 to TRBJ2-7; D call uncertain. The CDR3 has 15 amino acids. The germline gives CDR1 LGHNA, CDR2 YSLEER. V was clipped by 0 bases and J by 2 bases, with 11 bases between them. CDR3 nucleotide sequence: TGCGCCAGCAGCCAAGATGAGGCACAGACCTACGAGCAGTACTTC. Its translation: CASSQDEAQTYEQYF.

A few counts support this clone. V usage is TRBV18 and J usage is TRBJ2-3; the D gene is possibly TRBD2 (5 bases). CDR1 and CDR2 from the germline V gene are KGHSH and LQKENI. With 0 bases removed from V and 0 bases from J, the gap between germline ends came to 7 bases. The CDR3 sequence is 15 residues long. CDR3 coding DNA: TGTGCCAGCTCACCACCAGGGAGTAGCACAGATACGCAGTATTTT. Translated, it gives CASSPPGSSTDTQYF.